Listed below are T cell receptor beta chains from one sample, sequenced in a study of T cell changes during pregnancy in multiple sclerosis. The repertoire was sequenced with immunoSEQ multiplex PCR; TCRdb's copy has only in-frame clones and lacks some. The data contain 50,000 or so clones, around 90% of them seen just once; the ten biggest clones take up around 0.25%. The specimen was CD4+ T cells from peripheral blood mononuclear cells, collected in the second trimester of pregnancy. All receptors derive from a female donor with multiple sclerosis, enrolled in a pregnancy study. The CDR3 runs from the conserved cysteine through the conserved F or W. Each record gives: D gene, V gene, CDR3 length, J gene, clone size, CDR3 DNA, CDR3 protein. The D gene is left open where the match is weak. A clone size is listed for some rows: how often the clone was seen (once, few, many), or a class if it is expanded.

>TRBD1|TRBV11-2|19|TRBJ1-2|.
TGTGCCAGCAGCCCAATAAGGGGGGACAGGGGCTTTATTGACTATGGCTACACCTTC
CASSPIRGDRGFIDYGYTF
>TRBD1|TRBV30|15|TRBJ2-2|.
TGTGCCTGGAGTCTGGGGACAGGGAGAGGGCGGGAGCTGTTTTTT
CAWSLGTGRGRELFF
>TRBD1|TRBV11-3|16|TRBJ1-1|.
TGTGCCAGCAGCTTAGATCTGGGACAGAGGGCGACTGAAGCTTTCTTT
CASSLDLGQRATEAFF
>TRBD1|TRBV12-5|15|TRBJ1-1|few
TGTGCTAGTGGTTTGGAGCCGGGACAGGCGAGTGAAGCTTTCTTT
CASGLEPGQASEAFF
>.|TRBV29-1|14|TRBJ1-1|.
TGCAGCGTTGATGGAAGGGGGACGAACACTGAAGCTTTCTTT
CSVDGRGTNTEAFF
>TRBD1|TRBV18|17|TRBJ1-4|.
TGTGCCAGCTCACCGCGGGAAACAGGGGCAAGAGGTGAAAAACTGTTTTTT
CASSPRETGARGEKLFF
>.|TRBV5-6|16|TRBJ2-1|.
TGTGCCAGCAGCTTGGAAGCGTTGAGCTCCTACAATGAGCAGTTCTTC
CASSLEALSSYNEQFF
>.|TRBV7-2|13|TRBJ2-7|.
TGTGCCAGCAGCTTGGGGGGGCACGACGAGCAGTACTTC
CASSLGGHDEQYF
>.|TRBV18|14|TRBJ1-5|once
TGTGCCAGCCTCCAACAGAATAGCAATCAGCCCCAGCATTTT
CASLQQNSNQPQHF
>TRBD2|TRBV19|17|TRBJ2-5|.
TGTGCCAGTAGTATAGTCGGTCTAGCGGGGACACAAGAGACCCAGTACTTC
CASSIVGLAGTQETQYF
>TRBD2|TRBV25-1|16|TRBJ2-5|.
TGTGCCAGCAGTAACTCGGGACTAGCGGGGTGGGAGACCCAGTACTTC
CASSNSGLAGWETQYF
>.|TRBV7-8|16|TRBJ1-4|.
TGTGCCAGCAGCCCCCGACTGGCAGGGGCTAATGAAAAACTGTTTTTT
CASSPRLAGANEKLFF
>TRBD1|TRBV7-9|16|TRBJ1-6|.
TGTGCCAGCAGCTCGGACAGGGGGTTCTATAATTCACCCCTCCACTTT
CASSSDRGFYNSPLHF
>TRBD1|TRBV5-3|17|TRBJ1-4|.
TGTGCCAGAAGCCCGAAGGACAGGGGGCGGCCTAATGAAAAACTGTTTTTT
CARSPKDRGRPNEKLFF
>TRBD2|TRBV5-6|14|TRBJ2-5|.
TGTGCCAGCAGCCATCGGACTAGAGGGGAGACCCAGTACTTC
CASSHRTRGETQYF
>TRBD1|TRBV29-1|13|TRBJ1-1|.
TGCAGCGCCGACAGGGGGCTGAACACTGAAGCTTTCTTT
CSADRGLNTEAFF
>TRBD2|TRBV5-1|16|TRBJ2-1|.
TGCGCCAGCAGCTTGACCTTGGGCGGGGGGGGAAATGAGCAGTTCTTC
CASSLTLGGGGNEQFF
>.|TRBV5-4|15|TRBJ2-1|.
TGTGCCAGCAGCTTCGGAGGGGGGGCCCACAATGAGCAGTTCTTC
CASSFGGGAHNEQFF
>.|TRBV7-2|11|TRBJ2-7|once
TGTGCCAGCAGCTTAGAGCGCGAGCAGTACTTC
CASSLEREQYF
>TRBD1|TRBV11-3|15|TRBJ2-2|.
TGTGCCAGCAGCTTACAGGGACAGGGGATCGGGGAGCTGTTTTTT
CASSLQGQGIGELFF
>TRBD1|TRBV2|13|TRBJ1-5|.
TGTGCCAGCAACCAGGGGGCGGGTCAGCCCCAGCATTTT
CASNQGAGQPQHF
>.|TRBV21-1|15|TRBJ1-2|.
TGTGCCAGCAGCCAGGACAGCCTATCTGCCTATGGCTACACCTTC
CASSQDSLSAYGYTF
>.|TRBV7-3|10|TRBJ1-5|.
TGTGCCAGCAATCTACGGCCCCAGCATTTT
CASNLRPQHF
>.|TRBV7-2|13|TRBJ1-2|once
TGTGCCAGCACCCTGGACAGCTACTATGGCTACACCTTC
CASTLDSYYGYTF
>TRBD2|TRBV5-1|15|TRBJ2-1|.
TGCGCCAGCAGCTTGCTGGCGGGGGGGTACAATGAGCAGTTCTTC
CASSLLAGGYNEQFF
>.|TRBV6-1|13|TRBJ2-7|.
TGTGCCAGCAGTGAACGACAGGCCTACGAGCAGTACTTC
CASSERQAYEQYF
>TRBD1|TRBV6-4|16|TRBJ1-1|.
TGTGCCAGCAGTGATAGGACAGGGGGTGTGAACACTGAAGCTTTCTTT
CASSDRTGGVNTEAFF
>TRBD2|TRBV9|14|TRBJ2-3|once
TGTGCCAGCACCGGGGGGGCTAGCACAGATACGCAGTATTTT
CASTGGASTDTQYF
>.|TRBV2|14|TRBJ2-2|.
TGTGCCAGCAGTTTTTACAGGGACACCGGGGAGCTGTTTTTT
CASSFYRDTGELFF
>TRBD2|TRBV7-6|17|TRBJ2-5|.
TGTGCCAGCACCCCGGGGACGGGGACTAGCGGAGGAGAGACCCAGTACTTC
CASTPGTGTSGGETQYF
>TRBD1|TRBV9|16|TRBJ2-2|few
TGTGCCAGCAGCCCCGGCAGGGGGCTGAATACCGGGGAGCTGTTTTTT
CASSPGRGLNTGELFF
>.|TRBV6-1|13|TRBJ1-2|.
TGTGCCAGCAGTGAATTAAAGTCGGACATCGACACCTTC
CASSELKSDIDTF
>.|TRBV11-2|13|TRBJ2-7|once
TGTGCCAGCAGCTGGGACTGGACCTACGAGCAGTACTTC
CASSWDWTYEQYF
>TRBD1|TRBV4-2|15|TRBJ2-7|.
TGTGCCAGCAGCCGAGACAGGGCTAGCTCCTACGAGCAGTACTTC
CASSRDRASSYEQYF
>.|TRBV21-1|14|TRBJ1-1|few
TGTGCCAGCAGCAAAAAAAGGACCCCCGGAGGAGCTTTCTTT
CASSKKRTPGGAFF
>TRBD2|TRBV25-1|15|TRBJ2-1|.
TGTGCCAGCAGTGATGCGACTAGCGGGGCCTATGAGCAGTTCTTC
CASSDATSGAYEQFF
>.|TRBV5-1|15|TRBJ1-1|.
TGCGCCAGCAGCGCCTCGAAGGGGGTAAGCCGAGAAGCTTTCTTT
CASSASKGVSREAFF
>.|TRBV5-1|15|TRBJ1-1|.
TGCGCCAGCAGCTTGAGGACAGTCATGAACACTGAAGCTTTCTTT
CASSLRTVMNTEAFF
>.|TRBV18|14|TRBJ1-2|.
TGTGCCAGCTCACCACCAGGGGCTCACTATGGCTACACCTTC
CASSPPGAHYGYTF
>.|TRBV29-1|11|TRBJ2-5|.
TGCAGCGTTGATTTGAGGGAGACCCAGTACTTC
CSVDLRETQYF
>.|TRBV28|13|TRBJ2-3|.
TGTGCCTCCCAGAGGGATCGCCTAGATACGCAGTATTTT
CASQRDRLDTQYF
>TRBD2|TRBV11-2|15|TRBJ2-7|.
TGTGCCAGCAGCCCCGGGACGGGAGGATCCTACGAGCAGTACTTC
CASSPGTGGSYEQYF
>TRBD2|TRBV9|17|TRBJ2-1|.
TGTGCCAGCAGTGACCTGTTGAAGCGGGGGGGCTCCAATGAGCAGTTCTTC
CASSDLLKRGGSNEQFF